A selection of T cell receptor beta chains follows, all from one sample in a study of cytomegalovirus exposure and HLA in healthy donors. Clones were read by immunoSEQ multiplex PCR, and TCRdb kept only the in-frame ones, dropping some. The data contain about 130,000 clones, 70% of them singletons. The sequencing sample was made of PBMCs. The source of these receptors is an older woman in good health and CMV-seropositive. The CDR3 runs from the conserved cysteine through the conserved F or W. The D gene is left open where the match is weak. Only part of the rows carry a size: once, few, many, or a class if the clone is expanded.

TRBJ2-7 NA TRBD2 TRBV29-1 CSVRGLAGGYEQYF TGCAGCGTTCGAGGACTAGCGGGAGGTTACGAGCAGTACTTC
TRBJ2-2 NA NA TRBV25-1 CASSEQGYTGELFF TGTGCCAGCAGTGAACAGGGGTACACCGGGGAGCTGTTTTTT
TRBJ2-7 once NA TRBV4-2 CASSQRISYEQYF TGTGCCAGCAGCCAGCGCATCTCCTACGAGCAGTACTTC
TRBJ2-5 once TRBD2 TRBV5-4 CASSLERGPETQYF TGTGCCAGCAGCTTGGAGCGGGGGCCCGAGACCCAGTACTTC
TRBJ1-2 few NA TRBV7-2 CASTLSGGPTYGYTF TGTGCCAGCACCCTTAGCGGGGGTCCCACCTATGGCTACACCTTC
TRBJ2-5 NA NA TRBV18 CASSLLQGYQETQYF TGTGCCAGCTCACTTTTACAGGGTTATCAAGAGACCCAGTACTTC
TRBJ2-2 NA NA TRBV6-5 CASSSGTTNTGELFF TGTGCCAGCAGTTCCGGGACAACGAACACCGGGGAGCTGTTTTTT
TRBJ1-1 NA TRBD1 TRBV5-1 CASSSIGQGAPTEAFF TGCGCCAGCAGCTCTATCGGACAGGGGGCGCCCACTGAAGCTTTCTTT
TRBJ2-1 NA TRBD2 TRBV9 CASSIGVASGSSEQFF TGTGCCAGCAGCATAGGAGTAGCTAGCGGGAGTTCTGAGCAGTTCTTC
TRBJ1-2 NA NA TRBV11-2 CASSLKTVYGYTF TGTGCCAGCAGCTTAAAGACAGTCTATGGCTACACCTTC
TRBJ1-5 NA TRBD1 TRBV7-9 CASSQTGVNQPQHF TGTGCCAGCAGCCAGACAGGGGTGAATCAGCCCCAGCATTTT
TRBJ2-7 NA NA TRBV10-3 CAISTGKGYEQYF TGTGCCATCAGTACAGGAAAAGGGTACGAGCAGTACTTC
TRBJ2-5 NA NA TRBV6-1 CASSATRGRETQYF TGTGCCAGCAGCGCTACCCGCGGAAGAGAGACCCAGTACTTC
TRBJ2-1 NA NA TRBV5-4 CASSPGLSGAGNEQFF TGTGCCAGCAGCCCGGGACTGAGTGGGGCAGGGAATGAGCAGTTCTTC
TRBJ1-5 NA NA TRBV6-5 CASGYTGNSNQPQHF TGTGCCAGCGGTTATACAGGGAATAGCAATCAGCCCCAGCATTTT
TRBJ1-1 NA NA TRBV28 CATSGSSAFF TGTGCCACCTCCGGGTCTTCGGCTTTCTTT
TRBJ2-1 NA NA TRBV6-6 CASSYGGSSYNEQFF TGTGCCAGCAGTTACGGGGGGAGCTCCTACAATGAGCAGTTCTTC
TRBJ2-1 NA TRBD2 TRBV28 CASSLAGLADNEQFF TGTGCCAGCAGTTTAGCTGGACTAGCGGACAATGAGCAGTTCTTC
TRBJ2-5 NA NA TRBV9 CASSPGLGTALETQYF TGTGCCAGCAGCCCAGGACTCGGAACCGCCCTGGAGACCCAGTACTTC
TRBJ1-5 few NA TRBV5-1 CASTTNGQIYSNQPQHF TGCGCCAGCACAACAAACGGACAGATCTATAGCAATCAGCCCCAGCATTTT
TRBJ1-2 once TRBD1 TRBV11-1 CASSPGQGTGGYTF TGTGCCAGCAGCCCTGGACAGGGGACGGGCGGCTACACCTTC
TRBJ2-1 NA TRBD1 TRBV6-1 CATLGQVPYNEQFF TGTGCCACCCTGGGACAGGTACCCTACAATGAGCAGTTCTTC
TRBJ2-1 NA NA TRBV15 CATSSRMQFF TGTGCCACCAGCAGTAGAATGCAGTTCTTC
TRBJ1-2 NA TRBD1 TRBV28 CASRATGSGYTF TGTGCCAGCAGAGCGACAGGGAGTGGCTACACCTTC
TRBJ1-4 NA TRBD1 TRBV5-1 CASSISGTGNEKLFF TGCGCCAGCAGCATATCCGGGACAGGGAACGAAAAACTGTTTTTT
TRBJ1-1 NA TRBD1 TRBV28 CASSGTGQGNTEAFF TGTGCCAGCAGTGGTACCGGACAGGGCAACACTGAAGCTTTCTTT
TRBJ2-1 few NA TRBV4-1 CASSQGGAGFVVTTEQFF TGCGCCAGCAGCCAAGGAGGAGCGGGCTTTGTTGTTACAACTGAGCAGTTCTTC
TRBJ2-7 NA TRBD2 TRBV29-1 CSVETPSGSLTKGEQYF TGCAGCGTTGAAACGCCTAGCGGGAGTCTAACAAAGGGGGAGCAGTACTTC
TRBJ1-3 NA NA TRBV9 CASSVGGYSGNTIYF TGTGCCAGCAGCGTAGGGGGCTACTCTGGAAACACCATATATTTT
TRBJ1-2 NA NA TRBV11-2 CASSPSTGVYGYTF TGTGCCAGCAGCCCGTCGACAGGAGTTTATGGCTACACCTTC
TRBJ1-3 NA NA TRBV15 CATSREGWGGSSGNTIYF TGTGCCACCAGCAGAGAGGGTTGGGGGGGCAGCTCTGGAAACACCATATATTTT
TRBJ2-5 NA NA TRBV6-1 CASSAPTGSGSETQYF TGTGCCAGCAGTGCCCCGACAGGGAGCGGGAGCGAGACCCAGTACTTC
TRBJ2-7 NA TRBD1 TRBV2 CASSSRQGEFYEQYF TGTGCCAGCAGTTCTAGACAGGGGGAATTCTACGAGCAGTACTTC
TRBJ2-1 NA TRBD2 TRBV6-1 CASCRSGSRDEQFF TGTGCCAGCTGTCGTAGCGGGAGTAGGGATGAGCAGTTCTTC
TRBJ1-2 NA TRBD1 TRBV19 CASSKPGQGYGYTF TGTGCCAGTTCCAAGCCGGGACAGGGGTATGGCTACACCTTC
TRBJ1-1 NA TRBD1 TRBV2 CASSGRRGDTEAFF TGTGCCAGCAGTGGTCGCAGGGGGGACACTGAAGCTTTCTTT
TRBJ1-2 NA NA TRBV28 CASSPGSGKSYGYTF TGTGCCAGCAGTCCCGGGTCAGGGAAAAGCTATGGCTACACCTTC
TRBJ1-2 NA TRBD1 TRBV27 CASSPQDRGGYTF TGTGCCAGCAGTCCGCAAGACAGGGGTGGCTACACCTTC
TRBJ2-5 NA TRBD2 TRBV5-1 CASSLGASGAQETQYF TGCGCCAGCAGCTTGGGGGCTAGCGGGGCCCAAGAGACCCAGTACTTC
TRBJ1-2 NA NA TRBV4-1 CASSQDGQGGSGYTF TGCGCCAGCAGCCAAGATGGCCAAGGGGGATCTGGCTACACCTTC
TRBJ2-7 once TRBD2 TRBV28 CASIGTSGDYEQYF TGTGCCAGCATTGGGACTAGCGGAGATTACGAGCAGTACTTC
TRBJ2-2 once TRBD2 TRBV28 CASSFSGGPGTGELFF TGTGCCAGCAGTTTTTCGGGAGGGCCAGGGACCGGGGAGCTGTTTTTT
TRBJ1-1 few NA TRBV28 CASSHLPWAGRNTEAFF TGTGCCAGCAGTCATCTCCCCTGGGCAGGCAGGAACACTGAAGCTTTCTTT
TRBJ1-2 NA NA TRBV10-3 CAIGAQATNYGYTF TGTGCCATCGGGGCCCAGGCAACTAACTATGGCTACACCTTC
TRBJ1-5 NA NA TRBV5-5 CASSYNSEQPQHF TGTGCCAGCAGCTACAACAGTGAGCAGCCCCAGCATTTT
TRBJ1-2 few NA TRBV15 CATSRDGGGDGYTF TGTGCCACCAGCAGAGATGGAGGGGGGGATGGCTACACCTTC
TRBJ1-1 NA NA TRBV6-6 CASTEGRSTEAFF TGTGCCAGCACAGAGGGGAGGAGCACTGAAGCTTTCTTT
TRBJ1-1 once NA TRBV30 CAQKDRNTEAFF TGTGCCCAGAAGGACAGGAACACTGAAGCTTTCTTT
TRBJ1-5 NA NA TRBV2 CASRPVGGSNQPQHF TGTGCCAGCAGGCCCGTCGGGGGAAGCAATCAGCCCCAGCATTTT
TRBJ2-1 NA TRBD2 TRBV6-6 CASRDLAGGGNEQFF TGTGCCAGCAGGGACCTAGCGGGAGGGGGCAATGAGCAGTTCTTC
TRBJ1-1 NA NA TRBV7-8 CASSFSSNTEAFF TGTGCCAGCAGCTTTTCTTCGAACACTGAAGCTTTCTTT
TRBJ1-4 few TRBD1 TRBV19 CASSRDRVEKLFF TGTGCCAGTAGCCGGGACAGGGTTGAAAAACTGTTTTTT
TRBJ2-7 NA NA TRBV5-1 CASSLERTTLWDEQYF TGCGCCAGCAGCTTGGAGAGGACTACTCTTTGGGACGAGCAGTACTTC